This T cell receptor (beta chain) was profiled in a study of cytomegalovirus exposure and HLA in healthy donors. The study, taken as a whole, reports: Later work associated approximately 17,000 TCR beta sequences with HLA alleles at 0.05 false discovery rate. In vitro testing confirmed a few CMV-associated chains as specific for CMV antigens. The authors later found HLA-associated TCR beta chains more clonally expanded than equally common others. In all likelihood, a cluster of highly shared sequence variants was a sequencing artifact.

Use of 60 Vbeta and 13 Jbeta primers characterized the PCR. Clones were sequenced by immunoSEQ multiplex PCR, and TCRdb holds only the in-frame ones, with some missing. The sample has 150,000 to 200,000 clones; less than 90% are singletons. Germline lookup yields CDR1 KGHSH and CDR2 LQKENI. V shed 4 bases and J shed 2 bases, with 12 bases lying between them. The CDR3 has 14 residues. Turning to this clone: The antigen is unknown.

Input material: PBMCs. This receptor was identified in a girl under three years old in good health and CMV-seronegative. The genes are TRBV18 and TRBJ2-7; D gene uncertain. The CDR3 reads CASSLFPEAYEQYF. CDR3 coding DNA: TGTGCCAGCTCACTTTTTCCAGAAGCCTACGAGCAGTACTTC.